This T cell receptor beta chain was captured by sequencing in a study of esophageal squamous cell carcinoma under preoperative chemotherapy. Regarding this clonotype: Its target is not known.

The V end was cut by 9 bases, the J end by 8 bases, with 16 bases between. Germline assignment: CDR1 KGHDR and CDR2 SFDVKD. The CDR3 sequence is 13 residues long. A single record per CDR3 protein comes from TCRdb applying MiXCR to the PCR reads. This table has around 10,000 distinct CDR3 sequences, approximately 50% appearing once. The time point is: after preoperative PTX-NDP chemotherapy. Study-level results: After treatment, tumor-infiltrating lymphocytes seemed to come partly from incoming peripheral T cells, not only local changes.

Collection took place from a patient given preoperative chemotherapy. This sequence was found in a human donor with esophageal squamous cell carcinoma. The donor label of this sample is uncertain. The chain uses TRBV24-1 and TRBJ2-1; maybe TRBD1 (5 bases). CDR3 DNA: TGTGCCACCGGAGAGGACACCCTGGATGAGCAGTTCTTC. Translated, it gives CATGEDTLDEQFF.